These 27 T cell receptor beta chains originate from one sample sequenced in a study of esophageal squamous cell carcinoma under preoperative chemotherapy. TCRdb itself ran the PCR reads through MiXCR, one entry per CDR3 protein. The table lists under 13,000 distinct CDR3 sequences, roughly 59% of them singletons. Sample time point: after preoperative PTX-NDP chemotherapy. This sample was taken from a patient given preoperative chemotherapy. The receptors stem from a human donor with esophageal squamous cell carcinoma. The donor label of this sample is uncertain.

This clonotype came up a few times. One junction end disagrees with the germline gene, perhaps due to a read error. The chain carries TRBV6-1 and TRBJ2-3; D is possibly TRBD1 or TRBD2 (6 bases each). CDR1 and CDR2 (germline): MNHNS, SASEGT. This CDR3 has 16 residues. The CDR3 nucleotides are TGTGCCAGCGGGGGGCTTGGGGGCAGTGACCCAGAGACGCAGTATTTC. Translation: CASGGLGGSDPETQYF.

The chain has TRBV6-1 and TRBJ1-2; D unresolved. Trimming shortened V by 6 bases and J by 2 bases, and 13 bases separated the two germline ends. Germline V CDR1 and CDR2: MNHNS, SASEGT. CDR3 length: 14 amino acids. The DNA for the CDR3 is TGTGCCAGCAGCCCCCCCTTAGCGAACTATGGCTACACCTTC. This sequence encodes CASSPPLANYGYTF.

This chain joins TRBV6-1 and TRBJ1-2; D unresolved. Per the germline V gene, CDR1 is MNHNS and CDR2 is SASEGT. This CDR3 is 12 amino acids long. Trimming took 10 bases from V and 0 from J, leaving 9 bases between them. CDR3 in amino acids: CATREANYGYTF. In DNA, the CDR3 is TGTGCCACCCGGGAAGCTAACTATGGCTACACCTTC.

The chain uses TRBV6-1 and TRBJ2-5, with D tentatively TRBD2 (6 bases). V was clipped by 6 bases and J by 5 bases, with 16 bases between them. Germline assignment: CDR1 MNHNS and CDR2 SASEGT. This CDR3 is built from 14 residues. CDR3 region: CASRRGPPEETQYF. Here the CDR3 DNA reads TGTGCCAGCAGGCGGGGCCCACCGGAGGAGACCCAGTACTTC.

Only one count was recorded for this clonotype. In this CDR3 the conserved last residue, phenylalanine or tryptophan, is missing, so a read error is likely. The chain combines TRBV6-5 with TRBJ2-6, with D perhaps TRBD1 or TRBD2 (5 bases each). The CDR3 totals 16 residues. Germline-derived CDR1 and CDR2 are MNHEY and SVGAGI. CDR3 sequence reads: CACSYSKYFGANDLTL. In DNA form, the CDR3 reads TGTGCCTGCAGTTACTCGAAGTACTTCGGGGCCAACGACCTGACTCTC.

This sequence joins TRBV6-1 and TRBJ1-2; 9 bases match TRBD1. Per the germline V gene, CDR1 is MNHNS and CDR2 is SASEGT. J lost 4 bases, V lost 5 bases, and 11 bases had no gene match. This CDR3 is built from 16 residues. The CDR3 sequence is CASSPITGTGSYGYTF. The CDR3 DNA is TGTGCCAGCAGTCCGATAACCGGGACAGGGAGCTATGGCTACACCTTC.

With respect to this clonotype: At one end, the junction sequence differs from germline, possibly due to a read error. The gene calls are TRBV6-1 and TRBJ2-3; 8 bases are a match to TRBD2. This CDR3 region has 18 residues. Germline CDR1 is MNHNS and CDR2 is SASEGT. The CDR3 sequence is CASSEAGGGSGAQETQYF. CDR3 nucleotides: TGTGCCAGCAGTGAAGCGGGCGGGGGTAGCGGGGCCCAAGAGACGCAGTACTTT.

A remark on this clonotype: One junction end disagrees with the germline gene, perhaps due to a read error. The rearrangement links TRBV6-1 to TRBJ2-1; a weak D match, TRBD2 (6 bases). Germline V gene lookup returns CDR1 MNHNS and CDR2 SASEGT. The CDR3 runs 16 residues. The CDR3 loop is CASAGFGGSYPDTQYF. CDR3 sequence (DNA): TGTGCCAGCGCGGGGTTTGGGGGAAGTTACCCAGATACCCAGTATTTC.

This clonotype is a singleton in its sample. The chain has TRBV6-1 and TRBJ2-4; 7 bases fit TRBD2. This CDR3 is built from 17 residues. Germline V gene data show CDR1 as MNHNS and CDR2 as SASEGT. The V and J ends lost 6 bases and 13 bases, in that order; junction bases with no gene match: 24. CDR3 amino acids: CASRFRLGGSAKDTQYF. The CDR3 coding sequence is TGTGCCAGCAGATTTCGTCTGGGGGGGAGCGCCAAAGACACGCAGTACTTC.

This clonotype has ten or more counts. The rearrangement uses TRBV6-1 and TRBJ2-1; D may match TRBD1 or TRBD2 (6 bases each). The CDR3 length is 13 residues. Between the trimmed V and J ends, which lost 5 bases and 6 bases, there was a span of 11 bases. Germline V lookup: CDR1 MNHNS, CDR2 SASEGT. The CDR3 coding sequence is TGTGCCAGCAGTAGGACAGCGGGCAATGAGCAGTTCTTC. Its protein is CASSRTAGNEQFF.

A note on this clonotype: Its ends do not fully match the called genes, so a read error is possible. This chain links TRBV6-1 with TRBJ2-4; the D call may be TRBD1 or TRBD2 (5 bases each). This CDR3 region has 13 residues. Germline V gives CDR1 MNHNS, CDR2 SASEGT. The CDR3 here is CARGVRAKDMQYF. DNA for the CDR3: TGTGCCAGGGGGGTTAGGGCCAAGGATATGCAGTATTTC.

As for this clonotype: Just one base apart from a much larger clone, this may be a read error. V is TRBV12-3 or TRBV12-4 and J is TRBJ2-1; D is perhaps TRBD2 (6 bases). V lost 3 bases, J lost 10 bases, and 22 bases lay in between. CDR3 length equals 16 residues. The CDR3 nucleotides read TGTGCCAGCAGTTTTGCCCCGGGAGCGAGACAGTACGAGCAGTTCTTC. The encoded protein is CASSFAPGARQYEQFF.

This clonotype occurred many times. The genes are TRBV10-3 and TRBJ2-3; 10 bases agree with TRBD1. With V trimmed by 7 bases and J by 3 bases, 7 bases remained unmatched. CDR3 length: 15 amino acids. Germline loops: CDR1 ENHRY, CDR2 SYGVKD. The CDR3 nucleotides are TGTGCCATCACCCGGGACAGGGGTTCAACAGATACGCAGTATTTT. This encodes CAITRDRGSTDTQYF.

V usage is TRBV6-1 and J usage is TRBJ2-3; 7 bases are shared with TRBD1. The CDR3 length is 15 residues. The germline gives CDR1 MNHNS, CDR2 SASEGT. Trimming took 6 bases from V and 5 from J; bases not matched to a gene: 11. CDR3 region: CASSQGQKLVDTQYF. The CDR3 DNA is TGTGCCAGCAGCCAGGGACAGAAATTAGTAGATACGCAGTATTTT.

The V call is TRBV6-1, the J call TRBJ2-1, with TRBD2 matching over 9 bases. The DNA end favors TRBJ2-7, so the J call may be wrong. This CDR3 region has 15 residues. CDR1 and CDR2 (germline): MNHNS, SASEGT. The CDR3 loop reads CASGNAGGSNNEQYF. DNA for the CDR3: TGTGCCAGCGGCAATGCGGGAGGGTCCAACAATGAGCAGTACTTC.

This chain uses TRBV7-9 with TRBJ1-1; TRBD1 is a possible D gene (6 bases). With 5 bases removed from V and 10 bases from J, the gap between germline ends came to 23 bases. Germline CDR1 is SEHNR and CDR2 is FQNEAQ (reference sequence). The CDR3 is made up of 15 amino acids. DNA of the CDR3: TGTGCCAGCAGCCCTAGTAGGGCAGGGGCTAGAGGAGCTTTCTTT. Protein product: CASSPSRAGARGAFF. The complete variable domain, with remaining parts taken from reference TRBV7-9 and TRBJ1-1, reads DTGVSQNPRHKITKRGQNVTFRCDPISEHNRLYWYRQTLGQGPEFLTYFQNEAQLEKSRLLSDRFSAERPKGSFSTLEIQRTEQGDSAMYLCASSPSRAGARGAFFGQGTRLTVV.

About this clonotype itself: The junction departs from the called germline gene at one end, perhaps through a read error. The chain is built from TRBV6-1 and TRBJ2-1; D is ambiguous. This CDR3 is 13 amino acids long. Germline V gene lookup returns CDR1 MNHNS and CDR2 SASEGT. CDR3 region: CASSEPPRGMRAF. CDR3 nucleotides: TGTGCCAGCAGTGAACCCCCTAGAGGTATGAGAGCCTTC.

This clonotype was picked up a small number of times. The rearrangement uses TRBV7-2 and TRBJ2-1, with a tentative D call TRBD2 (6 bases). Trimming removed 4 bases from V and 5 bases from J, with 18 bases in between. Germline CDR1 reads SGHTA; CDR2 reads FQGNSA. The CDR3 is 16 residues long. CDR3 protein: CASSSLGGTLNNEQFF. The CDR3 DNA sequence: TGTGCCAGCAGCTCACTCGGGGGAACCCTTAACAATGAGCAGTTCTTC.

V usage is TRBV6-1 and J usage is TRBJ2-1, with D uncertain. This CDR3 comprises 16 residues. V lost 3 bases, J lost 6 bases, and 18 bases lay in between. Per the germline V gene, CDR1 is MNHNS and CDR2 is SASEGT. The CDR3 sequence: CASSDHPGPPSNEQFF. CDR3 in DNA: TGTGCCAGCAGTGACCACCCCGGGCCCCCGAGCAATGAGCAGTTCTTC.

To note about this clonotype: Its ends do not fully match the called genes, so a read error is possible. The chain uses TRBV10-2 and TRBJ2-1; no reliable D call. Looked up from germline, CDR1 is WSHSY and CDR2 is SAAADI. The CDR3 totals 15 residues. The CDR3 DNA reads TGCGCCAGCAGTGAGGGCTGTGCGAACACCGGTGAGCAGTTTTTC. Protein: CASSEGCANTGEQFF.

The chain has TRBV6-5 and TRBJ2-3; 7 nucleotides agree with TRBD1. Trimming cost V 0 bases and J 0 bases; bases outside gene matches: 6. Germline assignment: CDR1 MNHEY and CDR2 SVGAGI. This CDR3 spans 17 amino acids. The CDR3 DNA follows: TGTGCCAGCAGTTACTCCCGGGACAGCTTAAGCACAGATACGCAGTATTTT. Residues: CASSYSRDSLSTDTQYF.

V usage is TRBV6-5 and J usage is TRBJ2-1; 9 bases agree with TRBD2. The tail of the sequence fits TRBJ2-5 better, so the J call may be wrong. Germline V gene lookup returns CDR1 MNHEY and CDR2 SVGAGI. This CDR3 is built from 16 residues. The CDR3 DNA is TGTGCCAGCAGTTACTCGTCTAGCGGGAACCAAGAGACCCAGTACTTC. Translating it yields CASSYSSSGNQETQYF.

This clonotype has a single count. The rearrangement uses TRBV12-3 or TRBV12-4 and TRBJ2-3, with TRBD2 matching over 9 bases. The CDR3 covers 18 residues. The V gene end was trimmed by 5 bases and the J gene end by 12 bases; junction bases not matched to a gene: 24. The CDR3 protein is CASSTPGGGGLDTETQYF. For the CDR3, the DNA is TGTGCCAGCAGTACCCCGGGCGGGGGGGGCCTGGACACAGAGACCCAGTATTTT.

The V gene is TRBV7-9, the J gene TRBJ2-5; TRBD2 aligns across 7 bases. Germline CDR1 reads SEHNR; CDR2 reads FQNEAQ (reference sequence). The length of the CDR3 is 16 residues. J was trimmed by 5 bases and V by 3 bases; bases with no gene match: 12. CDR3 sequence: CASSFEDWGGRETQYF. CDR3 nucleotide sequence: TGTGCCAGCAGCTTCGAGGATTGGGGGGGACGGGAGACCCAGTACTTC.

The CDR3 is CASSFIGDYNEQYF. In DNA form, the CDR3 reads TGTGCCAGCAGCTTCATCGGGGACTACAATGAGCAGTACTTC. The rearrangement joins TRBV7-2 to TRBJ2-1, with 7 positions matching TRBD2. The J call is doubtful: the DNA matches TRBJ2-7 better. Germline V gene sequence: CDR1 SGHTA, CDR2 FQGNSA. The length of the CDR3 is 14 residues.

This chain links TRBV6-2 or TRBV6-3 with TRBJ2-1; no firm D call. The DNA end is more similar to TRBJ2-5, so the J call may be wrong. The CDR3 totals 11 residues. CDR1 and CDR2 from the germline V gene are MNHEY and SVGEGT. The CDR3 nucleotides are TGTGCCAGCAGTTACGGGGAGACCCAGTACTTC. Protein product: CASSYGETQYF.

V and J are TRBV15 and TRBJ2-3, with D perhaps TRBD1 or TRBD2 (5 bases each). The J call may not be correct, given that the DNA end is closer to TRBJ2-1. This CDR3 has 14 amino acids. Germline-derived CDR1 and CDR2 are LNHNV and YYDKDF (reference sequence). CDR3 in DNA: TGTGCCACCAGCTGGGACCTCAGAAACAATGAGCAGTTCTTC. Protein sequence: CATSWDLRNNEQFF.